This entry lists 16 T cell receptor beta chains sequenced from one sample in a study of early T cells in non-severe SARS-CoV-2 infection. TCRdb re-called the 5' RACE reads with MiXCR, one entry per CDR3 protein. This table has tens of thousands of distinct CDR3 sequences, 11% appearing once. The sample here was whole blood, taken at baseline. Every receptor here comes from an adult who was a healthcare worker with PCR-confirmed SARS-CoV-2 infection or an uninfected control (not recorded which).

The chain recombines TRBV15 with TRBJ2-7, with a tentative D call TRBD2 (5 bases). Per the germline V gene, CDR1 is LNHNV and CDR2 is YYDKDF (reference sequence). Trimming removed 0 bases from V and 4 bases from J, with 7 bases in between. This CDR3 has 13 residues. CDR3 DNA sequence: TGTGCCACCAGCAGAGATCGCGGGTACGAGCAGTACTTC. This gives the protein CATSRDRGYEQYF.

In this sample, this clonotype turned up a few times. This chain connects TRBV4-3 to TRBJ2-1, with D perhaps TRBD2 (5 bases). The length of the CDR3 is 17 residues. The V gene's germline CDR1 is LGHNA and CDR2 YSLEER. V was trimmed by 0 bases and J by 0 bases, leaving 12 bases between them. DNA for the CDR3: TGCGCCAGCAGCCAAGATCCCCTAGCCGTCTCCTACAATGAGCAGTTCTTC. It encodes CASSQDPLAVSYNEQFF.

This clonotype was picked up many times. The chain combines TRBV20-1 with TRBJ2-3, with D perhaps TRBD1 (5 bases). From germline, CDR1 is DFQATT and CDR2 SNEGSKA (reference sequence). CDR3 length: 15 amino acids. V was cut by 1 base and J by 1 base, with 12 bases left in between. CDR3 nucleotide sequence: TGCAGTGCTAGAGCGCAGGGATTGGGCACAGATACGCAGTATTTT. As protein: CSARAQGLGTDTQYF.

This clonotype was seen a handful of times. One end of the junction fails to match germline, which may point to a read error. This chain links TRBV7-7 with TRBJ2-5; 10 positions match TRBD2. The CDR3 length is 16 residues. CDR1 is SSHAT and CDR2 is FNYEAQ in the germline V gene (reference sequence). CDR3 bases: TGTGCTAGCAGCTTAGCTGCTAGCGGGGGCCAAGAGACCCAGTACTTC. Its translation is CASSLAASGGQETQYF. Together with reference TRBV7-7 and TRBJ2-5, the CDR3 gives the full variable domain: GAGVSQSPRYKVTKRGQDVTLRCDPISSHATLYWYQQALGQGPEFLTYFNYEAQPDKSGLPSDRFSAERPEGSISTLTIQRTEQRDSAMYRCASSLAASGGQETQYFGPGTRLLVL.

The sample holds a few counts of this clonotype. The rearrangement links TRBV7-2 to TRBJ2-1; the D gene is possibly TRBD2 (6 bases). CDR3 length: 14 amino acids. The germline V and J ends were trimmed by 2 bases and 6 bases, with 11 bases remaining between them. CDR1 and CDR2 from the germline V gene are SGHTA and FQGNSA. Here the CDR3 DNA reads TGTGCCAGCAGCTTATCCGGGGGTCGCAATGAGCAGTTCTTC. Its protein product is CASSLSGGRNEQFF.

This chain uses TRBV6-2 or TRBV6-3 with TRBJ2-1, with 14 bases fitting TRBD2. CDR1 is MNHEY, CDR2 SVGEGT, per germline. With V trimmed by 6 bases and J by 8 bases, 12 bases remained unmatched. CDR3 length equals 17 residues. The chain's CDR3 is CASRPGLAGVAPDEQFF. The CDR3 DNA sequence: TGTGCCAGCAGGCCGGGACTAGCGGGGGTTGCCCCCGATGAGCAGTTCTTC.

V usage is TRBV6-5 and J usage is TRBJ1-2; tentatively, D is TRBD1 (6 bases). This CDR3 is built from 12 residues. V lost 6 bases and J 8 bases, leaving 13 bases between the germline ends. Per the germline V gene, CDR1 is MNHEY and CDR2 is SVGAGI. The CDR3, as DNA: TGTGCCAGCAGACACAGGGATTGGGGCTACACCTTC. This gives the protein CASRHRDWGYTF.

This clonotype has just a few counts. J is TRBJ2-7 and V is TRBV27; D is perhaps TRBD1 (6 bases). Germline V gene lookup returns CDR1 MNHEY and CDR2 SMNVEV (reference sequence). V was pared by 0 bases and J by 3 bases, with 6 bases between. This CDR3 region has 13 residues. CDR3 coding DNA: TGTGCCAGCAGTTTATCCAGGGGCTACGAGCAGTACTTC. Encoded protein: CASSLSRGYEQYF.

The chain carries TRBV24-1 and TRBJ2-2; 8 bases align to TRBD1. Germline CDR1 KGHDR, CDR2 SFDVKD. V shed 3 bases and J 2 bases; nucleotides not matched to a gene: 1. This CDR3 region has 15 residues. The CDR3 nucleotides read TGTGCCACCAGTGATACAGGGGGAAACACCGGGGAGCTGTTTTTT. Its protein is CATSDTGGNTGELFF.

This chain joins TRBV6-6 and TRBJ2-7; D may be TRBD2 (6 bases). In germline, CDR1 is MNHNY, CDR2 SVGAGI (reference sequence). Between the trimmed V and J ends, which lost 2 bases and 0 bases, there was a span of 11 bases. The CDR3 is 15 residues long. The CDR3 DNA reads as TGTGCCAGCAGTTACGGCGGGGCCAGCTCCTACGAGCAGTACTTC. It yields the protein CASSYGGASSYEQYF.

The chain carries TRBV5-4 and TRBJ2-7, with D possibly matching TRBD1 (6 bases). V was shortened by 0 bases and J by 5 bases, with 9 bases between the two germline ends. CDR1 and CDR2 from the germline V gene are SGHNT and YYREEE (reference sequence). The CDR3 extends over 13 amino acids. The CDR3 bases are TGTGCCAGCAGCTTGGACAGGGTTGACGAGCAGTACTTC. This gives the protein CASSLDRVDEQYF.

J is TRBJ2-3 and V is TRBV12-3 or TRBV12-4; D assignment may be TRBD1 or TRBD2 (6 bases each). Deletions cut 3 bases from V and 0 bases from J, with 10 bases between. The CDR3 has 15 residues. The CDR3: CASSLGAGSTDTQYF. The DNA for the CDR3 is TGTGCCAGCAGTTTGGGGGCGGGGAGCACAGATACGCAGTATTTT.

The rearrangement uses TRBV4-3 and TRBJ2-5, with D maybe TRBD2 (6 bases). The CDR3 consists of 14 residues. With 7 bases removed from V and 5 bases from J, the gap between germline ends came to 17 bases. CDR1 LGHNA and CDR2 YSLEER come from the germline V gene. CDR3 in DNA: TGCGCCAGCAAGTTGAGACTAGGAAGTGAGACCCAGTACTTC. Translation: CASKLRLGSETQYF.

This clonotype was recorded a few times. The J gene is TRBJ1-6, the V gene TRBV6-2 or TRBV6-3, with D possibly being TRBD1 (6 bases). Germline V CDR1 and CDR2: MNHEY, SVGEGT. The CDR3 has 15 residues. The V end was cut by 2 bases, the J end by 7 bases, with 12 bases between. The CDR3 region is CASSYPQGKNSPLHF. The CDR3 bases are TGTGCCAGCAGTTACCCACAGGGAAAGAATTCACCCCTCCACTTT.

This chain joins TRBV2 and TRBJ2-3, with 7 bases lining up with TRBD2. Unmatched junction bases numbered 5, after V lost 6 bases and J lost 2 bases. This CDR3 is built from 14 residues. Germline CDR1 is SNHLY and CDR2 is FYNNEI. The DNA for the CDR3 is TGTGCCAGCAGGGCTCGGGACTACACAGATACGCAGTATTTT. Protein: CASRARDYTDTQYF. Looking up the rest from reference TRBV2 and TRBJ2-3 gives the full variable domain: EPEVTQTPSHQVTQMGQEVILRCVPISNHLYFYWYRQILGQKVEFLVSFYNNEISEKSEIFDDQFSVERPDGSNFTLKIRSTKLEDSAMYFCASRARDYTDTQYFGPGTRLTVL.

This clonotype has a handful of counts. The chain links TRBV6-5 to TRBJ2-7; 11 bases are shared with TRBD1. In germline, CDR1 is MNHEY, CDR2 SVGAGI. This CDR3 spans 17 amino acids. With V trimmed by 2 bases and J by 3 bases, 9 bases remained unmatched. CDR3 sequence reads: CASSYTTSGTGGYEQYF. The CDR3 DNA reads TGTGCCAGCAGTTACACTACCTCCGGGACAGGGGGCTACGAGCAGTACTTC.